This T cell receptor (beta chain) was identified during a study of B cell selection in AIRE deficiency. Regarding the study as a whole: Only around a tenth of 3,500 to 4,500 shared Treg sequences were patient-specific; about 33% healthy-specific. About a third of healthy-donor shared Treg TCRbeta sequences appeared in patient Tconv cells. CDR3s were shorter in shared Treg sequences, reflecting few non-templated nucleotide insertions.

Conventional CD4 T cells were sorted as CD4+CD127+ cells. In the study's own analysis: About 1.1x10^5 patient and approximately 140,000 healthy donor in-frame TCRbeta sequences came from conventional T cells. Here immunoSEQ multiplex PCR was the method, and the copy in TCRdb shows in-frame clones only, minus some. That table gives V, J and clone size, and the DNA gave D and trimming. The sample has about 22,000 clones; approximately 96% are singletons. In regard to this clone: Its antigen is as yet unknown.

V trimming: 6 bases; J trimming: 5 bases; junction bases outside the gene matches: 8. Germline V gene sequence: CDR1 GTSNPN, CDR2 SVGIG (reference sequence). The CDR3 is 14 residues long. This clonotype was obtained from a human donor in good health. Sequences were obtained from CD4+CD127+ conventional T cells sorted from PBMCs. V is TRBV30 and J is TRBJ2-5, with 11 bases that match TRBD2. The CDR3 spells CACRIAGGHETQYF. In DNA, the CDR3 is TGTGCCTGCCGAATAGCGGGGGGGCACGAGACCCAGTACTTC.